The rows below give T cell receptor beta chains drawn from one sample of a study of T cells in Graves' hyperthyroidism and ophthalmopathy. TCRdb called the multiplex PCR reads again in MiXCR, with one record for every CDR3 protein. The table records about 600,000 distinct CDR3 sequences, more than 15% of them present only once. The specimen was blood. These receptors came from a woman aged 35 to 49 with Graves' ophthalmopathy. Each CDR3 is given with its conserved first and last residue. D genes are given only for firm matches. A clone size is listed for some rows: how often the clone was seen (once, few, many), or a class if it is expanded.

clone_size	j_call	v_call	d_call	cdr3_aa	cdr3_nt
-	TRBJ1-1	TRBV11-2	-	CASSSGRDTEAFF	TGTGCCAGCAGCTCTGGGCGGGACACTGAAGCTTTCTTT
many	TRBJ2-5	TRBV7-9	-	CASSPRATGETQYF	TGTGCCAGCAGCCCCCGGGCCACCGGGGAGACCCAGTACTTC
-	TRBJ1-3	TRBV30	-	CAWTSGGNTIYF	TGTGCCTGGACTAGCGGCGGAAACACCATATATTTT
many	TRBJ2-1	TRBV7-3	-	CASSSARYNEQFF	TGCGCCAGCAGCTCGGCTCGCTACAATGAGCAGTTCTTC
-	TRBJ1-6	TRBV2	-	CASKWGHSVAPLHF	TGTGCCAGCAAATGGGGACATTCCGTGGCACCCCTCCACTTT
-	TRBJ1-1	TRBV10-3	-	CAIKVRPEDTEAFF	TGTGCCATCAAGGTGAGGCCCGAGGACACTGAAGCTTTCTTT
many	TRBJ1-3	TRBV30	-	CAWVRGGRPGNTIYF	TGTGCCTGGGTCAGGGGAGGGCGTCCTGGAAACACCATATATTTT
many	TRBJ2-7	TRBV3-1	-	CASSSPSYEQYF	TGTGCCAGCAGCAGTCCCTCCTACGAGCAGTACTTC
-	TRBJ1-1	TRBV12-3/TRBV12-4	TRBD1	CASSFSQGVVGTEAFF	TGTGCCAGCAGTTTCTCACAGGGGGTTGTAGGCACTGAAGCTTTCTTT
many	TRBJ2-1	TRBV5-5	-	CASSLAIGYYNEQFF	TGTGCCAGCAGCTTGGCCATAGGGTACTACAATGAGCAGTTCTTC
many	TRBJ2-1	TRBV2	-	CASSRANLWFF	TGTGCCAGCAGTCGGGCCAACTTGTGGTTCTTC
many	TRBJ2-6	TRBV7-8	TRBD2	CASSSPAGRGANVLTF	TGTGCCAGCAGCTCACCAGCGGGGAGGGGGGCCAACGTCCTGACTTTC
-	TRBJ1-3	TRBV3-1	-	CASSQDRTDHSGNTIYF	TGTGCCAGCAGCCAAGATAGGACAGATCACAGTGGAAACACCATATATTTT
few	TRBJ2-2	TRBV2	-	CASSRDGALNTGELFF	TGTGCCAGCAGCCGAGACGGAGCCCTGAACACCGGGGAGCTGTTTTTT
many	TRBJ1-2	TRBV7-2	-	CASSKPRGQGGYTF	TGTGCCAGCAGCAAACCCCGGGGGCAGGGTGGCTACACCTTC
few	TRBJ2-7	TRBV6-1	TRBD2	CASSLATGLARTEQYF	TGTGCCAGCAGCCTAGCCACGGGACTAGCTAGGACCGAGCAGTACTTC
few	TRBJ2-1	TRBV9	-	CASSAYRGHEHNEQFF	TGTGCCAGCAGCGCATATCGGGGGCACGAGCACAATGAGCAGTTCTTC
many	TRBJ2-7	TRBV20-1	TRBD2	CSARDLRLAGEDIYEQYF	TGCAGTGCTAGAGATTTACGGCTAGCGGGAGAGGACATCTACGAGCAGTACTTC
many	TRBJ2-1	TRBV6-1	-	CASLRLPGILGSYNEQFF	TGTGCCAGCCTACGACTCCCCGGAATCCTAGGCTCCTACAATGAGCAGTTCTTC
many	TRBJ2-1	TRBV30	TRBD1	CAWSVQRDRGHEQFF	TGTGCCTGGAGTGTACAACGGGACAGGGGACATGAGCAGTTCTTC
-	TRBJ2-3	TRBV18	-	CARSPGTATDTQYF	TGTGCCAGATCACCGGGGACTGCCACAGATACGCAGTATTTT
many	TRBJ2-2	TRBV5-1	-	CASSLVQVPTGELFF	TGCGCCAGCAGCTTGGTCCAGGTCCCCACCGGGGAGCTGTTTTTT
-	TRBJ2-4	TRBV12-3/TRBV12-4	-	CASSQTGAKNIQYF	TGTGCCAGCAGTCAGACCGGGGCCAAAAACATTCAGTACTTC
many	TRBJ2-3	TRBV2	-	CASSEMEQSTDTQYF	TGTGCCAGCAGTGAAATGGAACAGAGCACAGATACGCAGTATTTT
few	TRBJ2-6	TRBV10-3	-	CAIGWTAGSGANVLTF	TGTGCCATCGGCTGGACAGCAGGCTCTGGGGCCAACGTCCTGACTTTC
-	TRBJ1-2	TRBV12-3/TRBV12-4	-	CASTQGTASGDYTF	TGTGCCAGCACCCAAGGGACGGCTTCAGGGGACTACACCTTC
-	TRBJ1-2	TRBV6-1	TRBD1	CASTPGTALGVNYGYTF	TGTGCCAGCACTCCGGGGACAGCCCTAGGAGTCAACTATGGCTACACCTTC